These 23 T cell receptor beta chains originate from one sample sequenced in a study of blood T cell repertoires in COVID-19. Sequenced by immunoSEQ multiplex PCR; TCRdb stores in-frame clones only, minus some. The profile shows under 300,000 clones, around 90% of them singletons. Specimen: PBMCs or T cells enriched from blood (not recorded which). The receptors originated from a woman aged 30 to 39 who had recovered from COVID-19.

The chain combines TRBV3-1 (or the pseudogene TRBV3-2) with TRBJ2-5, with TRBD2 identical over 9 bases. Germline assignment: CDR1 LGHDT and CDR2 YNNKEL (reference sequence). V lost 2 bases, J lost 5 bases, and 12 bases stayed unmatched. This CDR3 is built from 17 residues. The CDR3 protein is CASSQNVLAGAGETQYF. The CDR3 coding sequence is TGTGCCAGCAGCCAAAACGTTTTAGCGGGAGCGGGGGAGACCCAGTACTTC.

A word on this clone: At the DNA level, this CDR3 is encoded by other sequences in the same sample as well. The chain uses TRBV30 and TRBJ2-7, with a weak D call TRBD1 (5 bases). V lost 2 bases, J lost 4 bases, and 6 bases lay in between. The CDR3 length is 11 residues. In germline, CDR1 is GTSNPN, CDR2 SVGIG (reference sequence). The CDR3 here is CAWSPGYEQYF. The DNA of the CDR3 is TGTGCCTGGAGTCCAGGGTACGAGCAGTACTTC.

The J gene is TRBJ1-2, the V gene TRBV30; TRBD1 matches at 9 bases. Germline loops: CDR1 GTSNPN, CDR2 SVGIG (reference sequence). V shed 2 bases and J 4 bases; nucleotides not matched to a gene: 5. The CDR3 is 14 amino acids. In DNA, the CDR3 is TGTGCCTGGAGTTCGGGACAGGGTTCCTATGGCTACACCTTC. It translates to CAWSSGQGSYGYTF.

Only one count was recorded for this clone. The genes are TRBV4-3 and TRBJ2-3; 9 bases are shared with TRBD2. CDR1 LGHNA and CDR2 YSLEER come from the germline V gene. The CDR3 length is 16 residues. The ends lost 4 bases at V and 9 bases at J; junction bases unmatched: 14. DNA of the CDR3: TGCGCCAGCAGCCCGGTTTCCCCGGGACTAGCTTCCACGCAGTATTTT. Its protein product is CASSPVSPGLASTQYF.

CDR3 region: CASSTGLAEDTQYF. Written as DNA, the CDR3 is TGTGCCAGTAGTACCGGACTAGCGGAAGATACGCAGTATTTT. The chain has TRBV19 and TRBJ2-3, with TRBD2 matching over 10 bases. The germline CDR1 and CDR2 sequences are LNHDA and SQIVND (reference sequence). With V trimmed by 4 bases and J by 5 bases, 3 bases remained unmatched. The CDR3 sequence is 14 residues long.

V usage is TRBV27 and J usage is TRBJ1-1; weak D call: TRBD1 (6 bases). V was shortened by 4 bases and J by 0 bases, with 18 bases between the two germline ends. CDR3 length: 17 residues. Per germline, CDR1 MNHEY and CDR2 SMNVEV (reference sequence). Here the CDR3 DNA reads TGTGCCAGCAGTTCTTCCTCATACAGGGTATTGAACACTGAAGCTTTCTTT. This sequence encodes CASSSSSYRVLNTEAFF.

The chain couples TRBV5-1 to TRBJ1-2, with 8 bases lining up with TRBD1. This CDR3 region has 16 residues. The V and J ends lost 0 bases and 2 bases, in that order; junction bases with no gene match: 6. CDR1 SGHRS and CDR2 YFSETQ come from the germline V gene. The CDR3 loop is CASSLVGRTGNYGYTF. The CDR3 coding sequence is TGCGCCAGCAGCTTGGTGGGCCGGACAGGGAACTATGGCTACACCTTC.

The J gene is TRBJ1-1, the V gene TRBV7-9, with TRBD1 matching 9 bases. The germline V gene has CDR1 SEHNR and CDR2 FQNEAQ (reference sequence). This CDR3 is 13 amino acids long. The V segment lost 4 bases and the J segment 8 bases; nucleotides outside the gene matches: 5. CDR3 nucleotide sequence: TGTGCCAGCAGCTCCCCGGGACAGGGCGAAGCTTTCTTT. This sequence encodes CASSSPGQGEAFF.

J is TRBJ1-6 and V is TRBV7-9; 9 bases agree with TRBD1. Looked up from germline, CDR1 is SEHNR and CDR2 is FQNEAQ (reference sequence). CDR3 length: 15 residues. V shed 2 bases, J shed 7 bases, and the junction held 3 bases outside the gene matches. This chain's CDR3 is CASSLWDRVNSPLHF. CDR3 nucleotide sequence: TGTGCCAGCAGCTTATGGGACAGGGTGAATTCACCCCTCCACTTT.

J is TRBJ2-1 and V is TRBV28; 11 bases are a match to TRBD2. CDR1 and CDR2 (germline): MDHEN, SYDVKM. The CDR3 sequence is 21 residues long. The CDR3 DNA sequence: TGTGGGGGGGTCGCCGGGACTAGCGGTCAGAAGAAGCAGAGCTCCTACAATGAGCAGTTCTTC. It specifies CGGVAGTSGQKKQSSYNEQFF.

The rearrangement joins TRBV3-1 (or the pseudogene TRBV3-2) to TRBJ1-1, with D possibly TRBD1 on 6 matching bases. CDR3 length: 13 amino acids. Trimming took off 7 bases at V and 5 bases at J, with 14 bases between the two ends. The germline CDR1 and CDR2 sequences are LGHDT and YNNKEL (reference sequence). This chain's CDR3 is CASTSGGGTEAFF. The CDR3 coding sequence is TGTGCCAGCACCTCTGGGGGCGGAACTGAAGCTTTCTTT.

The chain couples TRBV5-1 to TRBJ1-2, with 8 bases aligning to TRBD1. The CDR3 covers 15 residues. V lost 0 bases to trimming and J lost 7 bases; unmatched junction nucleotides: 8. Germline values: CDR1 SGHRS, CDR2 YFSETQ. In nucleotides, the CDR3 is TGCGCCAGCAGCTTGGACGGGACAGGTTTTTCTGGCTACACCTTC. Its translation is CASSLDGTGFSGYTF.

CDR3 in amino acids: CASSSLPYEQYF. In nucleotides, the CDR3 is TGTGCCAGCAGTTCTCTTCCCTACGAGCAGTACTTC. The J gene is TRBJ2-7, the V gene TRBV28; D remains unclear. The CDR3 runs 12 residues. CDR1 is MDHEN, CDR2 SYDVKM, per germline. The ends were cut back, 4 bases at V and 2 bases at J, with 6 bases in the middle.

This chain links TRBV3-1 (or the pseudogene TRBV3-2) with TRBJ2-4; perhaps TRBD2 as D (7 bases). The CDR3 extends over 14 amino acids. With 3 bases removed from V and 10 bases from J, the gap between germline ends came to 16 bases. In germline, CDR1 is LGHDT, CDR2 YNNKEL (reference sequence). This CDR3 is CASSQRGTKSIQYF. The CDR3, as DNA: TGTGCCAGCAGCCAGAGGGGGACTAAGAGTATTCAGTACTTC.

The chain uses TRBV5-1 and TRBJ1-3; no clear D gene. The germline V gene encodes CDR1 SGHRS and CDR2 YFSETQ. CDR3 length: 14 amino acids. Between the trimmed V and J ends, which lost 0 bases and 4 bases, there was a span of 8 bases. The CDR3: CASSLGPRGNTIYF. The CDR3 region has the DNA TGCGCCAGCAGCTTGGGACCCAGGGGAAACACCATATATTTT. Full variable domain (missing parts from reference TRBV5-1 and TRBJ1-3): KAGVTQTPRYLIKTRGQQVTLSCSPISGHRSVSWYQQTPGQGLQFLFEYFSETQRNKGNFPGRFSGRQFSNSRSEMNVSTLELGDSALYLCASSLGPRGNTIYFGEGSWLTVV.

The table lists this clone with a few counts. The rearrangement links TRBV5-6 to TRBJ1-1, with D possibly being TRBD1 (6 bases). CDR3 length: 16 amino acids. Germline V CDR1 and CDR2: SGHDT, YYEEEE. Trimming took 4 bases from V and 0 from J, leaving 16 bases between them. CDR3 region: CASSDPGQPMNTEAFF. In DNA form, the CDR3 reads TGTGCCAGCAGCGATCCCGGACAGCCCATGAACACTGAAGCTTTCTTT. The full variable domain, with the rest looked up from reference TRBV5-6 and TRBJ1-1, is DAGVTQSPTHLIKTRGQQVTLRCSPKSGHDTVSWYQQALGQGPQFIFQYYEEEERQRGNFPDRFSGHQFPNYSSELNVNALLLGDSALYLCASSDPGQPMNTEAFFGQGTRLTVV.

This chain connects TRBV11-2 to TRBJ1-2, with D possibly matching TRBD1 (5 bases). CDR3 length equals 14 residues. V dropped 7 bases and J dropped 4 bases, with 16 bases sitting between them. CDR1 is SGHAT and CDR2 is FQNNGV in the germline V gene. CDR3 sequence: CASTTGAGLYGYTF. CDR3 coding DNA: TGTGCCAGCACCACCGGGGCGGGGCTCTATGGCTACACCTTC.

V usage is TRBV19 and J usage is TRBJ1-6; TRBD1 is a possible D gene (5 bases). Trimming left V 6 bases short and J 8 bases short, with 11 bases between. CDR1 is LNHDA, CDR2 SQIVND, per germline (reference sequence). CDR3 length equals 13 residues. In nucleotides, the CDR3 is TGTGCCAGTAGGGGTCAGGGTGATTCACCCCTCCACTTT. Translated: CASRGQGDSPLHF.

The V and J genes are TRBV19 and TRBJ1-2, with 7 nucleotides matching TRBD1. The CDR3 is 16 amino acids. Trimming cost V 2 bases and J 3 bases; bases outside gene matches: 9. CDR1 and CDR2 from the germline V gene are LNHDA and SQIVND (reference sequence). In DNA, the CDR3 is TGTGCCAGTAGTATAAACGACAGGGCGCCTTACTATGGCTACACCTTC. It codes for CASSINDRAPYYGYTF.

The V call is TRBV5-1, the J call TRBJ2-1, with 12 bases matching TRBD2. The germline gives CDR1 SGHRS, CDR2 YFSETQ. The junction had 2 bases not matched to a gene; V was cut back by 4 bases and J by 3 bases. This CDR3 contains 15 residues. The CDR3 loop is CASSVTSGSYNEQFF. The CDR3 nucleotides read TGCGCCAGCAGCGTGACTAGCGGGAGCTACAATGAGCAGTTCTTC.

The chain is built from TRBV10-3 and TRBJ2-7; 8 nucleotides line up with TRBD1. CDR1 is ENHRY and CDR2 is SYGVKD in the germline V gene. V was pared by 4 bases and J by 3 bases, with 5 bases of the junction left unmatched. CDR3 length: 14 amino acids. The DNA of the CDR3 is TGTGCCATCAGTGCCGGACAGGGTGACTACGAGCAGTACTTC. It specifies CAISAGQGDYEQYF.

The V call is TRBV9, the J call TRBJ2-1; TRBD1 agrees at 7 bases. The V gene end was trimmed by 3 bases and the J gene end by 7 bases; junction bases not matched to a gene: 16. The CDR3 consists of 17 residues. From germline, CDR1 is SGDLS and CDR2 YYNGEE. Here the CDR3 DNA reads TGTGCCAGCAGCGAAGAACAGGGGCCCGACGTAGGAAATGAGCAGTTCTTC. The encoded protein is CASSEEQGPDVGNEQFF. The full variable domain, its missing parts supplied by reference TRBV9 and TRBJ2-1, is DSGVTQTPKHLITATGQRVTLRCSPRSGDLSVYWYQQSLDQGLQFLIQYYNGEERAKGNILERFSAQQFPDLHSELNLSSLELGDSALYFCASSEEQGPDVGNEQFFGPGTRLTVL.

J is TRBJ1-2 and V is TRBV9; 9 bases line up with TRBD1. CDR1 SGDLS and CDR2 YYNGEE come from the germline V gene. After removal of 3 bases from V and 4 bases from J, the junction contained 10 bases not matched to a gene. The length of the CDR3 is 16 residues. The CDR3 here is CASSGGLGQGFYGYTF. Written as DNA, the CDR3 is TGTGCCAGCAGCGGCGGATTGGGACAGGGATTCTATGGCTACACCTTC.